The 10 T cell receptor beta chains below were found in one sample sequenced in a study of T cell responses to AZD1222 COVID-19 vaccine. Profiled with immunoSEQ multiplex PCR; TCRdb holds only in-frame clones, not every one. The data contain approximately 90,000 clones, around 89% of them singletons. The specimen was peripheral blood, collected 28 days after the second AZD1222 dose. The receptors come from an adult who received the AZD1222 COVID-19 vaccine.

In the case of this clone: The same CDR3 arises from other DNA sequences in this sample as well. The CDR3 protein is CASSLGSYGYTF. CDR3 coding DNA: TGTGCCAGCAGTTTGGGGAGCTATGGCTACACCTTC. This chain uses TRBV28 with TRBJ1-2; D is unresolved. The length of the CDR3 is 12 residues. Germline-derived CDR1 and CDR2 are MDHEN and SYDVKM. Trimming left V 3 bases short and J 4 bases short, with 6 bases between.

J is TRBJ2-7 and V is TRBV5-1; D assignment may be TRBD1 or TRBD2 (6 bases each). Per germline, CDR1 SGHRS and CDR2 YFSETQ. The ends were cut back, 6 bases at V and 1 base at J, with 14 bases in the middle. There are 14 residues in the CDR3. CDR3 amino acids: CASMLGGRSYEQYF. CDR3 DNA sequence: TGCGCCAGCATGTTGGGGGGCCGGTCCTACGAGCAGTACTTC.

The CDR3 DNA reads TGTGCCAGCAGCTTAGTTTTATACCCTGGGGCCAACGTCCTGACTTTC. Translating gives CASSLVLYPGANVLTF. The V call is TRBV7-2, the J call TRBJ2-6; no reliable D call. The length of the CDR3 is 16 residues. V was trimmed by 1 base and J by 2 bases, leaving 9 bases between them. Germline CDR1 is SGHTA and CDR2 is FQGNSA. Full variable domain (outside the CDR3, taken from reference TRBV7-2 and TRBJ2-6): GAGVSQSPSNKVTEKGKDVELRCDPISGHTALYWYRQSLGQGLEFLIYFQGNSAPDKSGLPSDRFSAERTGGSVSTLTIQRTQQEDSAVYLCASSLVLYPGANVLTFGAGSRLTVL.

This chain links TRBV28 with TRBJ2-2, with 8 nucleotides matching TRBD2. J gave up 2 bases and V 3 bases, and 8 bases lay outside the gene matches. This CDR3 is built from 17 residues. Germline V CDR1 and CDR2: MDHEN, SYDVKM. The CDR3 here is CASSFPQRGPNTGELFF. CDR3 nucleotide sequence: TGTGCCAGCAGTTTTCCCCAGCGGGGGCCCAACACCGGGGAGCTGTTTTTT. Full variable domain (rest looked up from reference TRBV28 and TRBJ2-2): DVKVTQSSRYLVKRTGEKVFLECVQDMDHENMFWYRQDPGLGLRLIYFSYDVKMKEKGDIPEGYSVSREKKERFSLILESASTNQTSMYLCASSFPQRGPNTGELFFGEGSRLTVL.

The rearrangement links TRBV5-5 to TRBJ1-6; no clear D. The CDR3 consists of 16 residues. Per germline, CDR1 SGHKS and CDR2 YYEKEE (reference sequence). The germline V and J ends were trimmed by 4 bases and 5 bases, with 16 bases remaining between them. Here the CDR3 DNA reads TGTGCCAGCAGCCTTAGGGTCAGTCGTAATAATTCACCCCTCCACTTT. It translates to CASSLRVSRNNSPLHF.

The chain links TRBV14 to TRBJ2-7; D not resolved. This CDR3 is built from 13 residues. V lost 1 base to trimming and J lost 6 bases, with 10 bases between them. From germline, CDR1 is SGHDN and CDR2 FVKESK. The CDR3 region is CASSQGPGTEQYF. The CDR3 DNA sequence: TGTGCCAGCAGCCAAGGACCAGGCACCGAGCAGTACTTC.

The rearrangement joins TRBV25-1 to TRBJ2-7; D may correspond to TRBD1 or TRBD2 (5 bases each). The germline V gene has CDR1 MGHDK and CDR2 SYGVNS. The CDR3 runs to 11 residues. V dropped 6 bases and J dropped 9 bases, with 12 bases sitting between them. As DNA, the CDR3 is TGTGCCAGCAGCGGGGCCCTCGCGCAGTACTTC. Its translation is CASSGALAQYF.

This clone has more than one count but fewer than ten. The chain links TRBV7-9 to TRBJ2-1; no definite D call. V was trimmed by 0 bases and J by 8 bases, leaving 14 bases between them. The germline V gene has CDR1 SEHNR and CDR2 FQNEAQ (reference sequence). The CDR3 extends over 15 amino acids. The CDR3 loop reads CASSLAGSEFYEQFF. The CDR3 DNA sequence: TGTGCCAGCAGCTTAGCTGGGTCCGAATTTTATGAGCAGTTCTTC.

The chain joins TRBV7-9 to TRBJ1-3, with 8 positions matching TRBD1. The CDR3 has 15 residues. Germline V lookup: CDR1 SEHNR, CDR2 FQNEAQ (reference sequence). Trimming at V came to 3 bases and at J to 2 bases, leaving 3 bases not matched to a gene. The CDR3 DNA is TGTGCCAGCAGCTTGGTGACAGGGGCTGGAAACACCATATATTTT. Its translation is CASSLVTGAGNTIYF. Using reference TRBV7-9 and TRBJ1-3 for the parts outside the CDR3, the full variable domain is DTGVSQNPRHKITKRGQNVTFRCDPISEHNRLYWYRQTLGQGPEFLTYFQNEAQLEKSRLLSDRFSAERPKGSFSTLEIQRTEQGDSAMYLCASSLVTGAGNTIYFGEGSWLTVV.

The V call is TRBV24-1, the J call TRBJ2-3, with D perhaps TRBD1 (6 bases). CDR1 is KGHDR, CDR2 SFDVKD, per germline. V was pared by 4 bases and J by 6 bases, with 16 bases between. The length of the CDR3 is 15 residues. CDR3 amino acids: CATSDWDTLADTQYF. The CDR3 DNA reads TGTGCCACCAGTGACTGGGACACACTGGCGGATACGCAGTATTTT.